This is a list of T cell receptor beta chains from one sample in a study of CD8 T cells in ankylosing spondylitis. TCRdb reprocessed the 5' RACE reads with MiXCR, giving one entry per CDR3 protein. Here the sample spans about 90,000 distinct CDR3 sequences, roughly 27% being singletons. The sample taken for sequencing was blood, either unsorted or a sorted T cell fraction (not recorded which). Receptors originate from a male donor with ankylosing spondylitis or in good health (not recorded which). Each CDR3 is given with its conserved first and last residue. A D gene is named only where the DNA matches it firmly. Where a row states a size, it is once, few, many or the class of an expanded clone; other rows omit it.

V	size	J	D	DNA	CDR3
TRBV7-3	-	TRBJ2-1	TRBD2	TGTGCCAGCAGCTTAGCGGGAGCGAGCAATGAGCAGTTCTTC	CASSLAGASNEQFF
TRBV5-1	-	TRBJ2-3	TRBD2	TGCGCCAGCAGCTTTGAGCGGGAGAGTACAGATACGCAGTATTTT	CASSFERESTDTQYF
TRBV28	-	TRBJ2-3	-	TGTGCCAGCAGTTTCAGGGGTCGAAGCACAGATACGCAGTATTTT	CASSFRGRSTDTQYF
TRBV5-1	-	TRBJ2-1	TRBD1	TGCGCCAGCAGCTTGGAACCGGGACAGTTCTACAATGAGCAGTTCTTC	CASSLEPGQFYNEQFF
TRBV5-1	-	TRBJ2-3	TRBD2	TGCGCCAGCAGCTTGGATTATAGCGGGAGAACAGATACGCAGTATTTT	CASSLDYSGRTDTQYF
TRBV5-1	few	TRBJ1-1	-	TGCGCCAGCAGCTTGGCAGGTGACCACCTCTCCTGGTCCGCTGAAGCTTTCTTT	CASSLAGDHLSWSAEAFF
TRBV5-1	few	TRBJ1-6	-	TGCGCCAGCAGCGACCTTGAGACAGCTAATTCACCCCTCCACTTT	CASSDLETANSPLHF
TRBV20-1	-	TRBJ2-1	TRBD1	TGCAGTGCTAGAGATAGGGTCGGGACAGGGGGGAATGAGCAGTTCTTC	CSARDRVGTGGNEQFF
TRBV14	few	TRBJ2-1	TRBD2	TGTGCCAGCAGCCTCAGTTCCGGACTAGCGGGTCGTCAGTTCTTC	CASSLSSGLAGRQFF
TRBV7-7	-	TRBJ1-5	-	TGTGCCAGTAAGAATCTCCAGGGTCATGAGTATCAGCCCCAGCATTTT	CASKNLQGHEYQPQHF
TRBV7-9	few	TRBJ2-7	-	TGTGCCAGCAGCTTTCAGACAGGTGCGGTCGTGGAGCAGTACTTC	CASSFQTGAVVEQYF
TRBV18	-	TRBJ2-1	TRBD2	TGTGCCAGCTCACTCTCCGGACTAGCGGGAGGGAGGGCTGAGCAGTTCTTC	CASSLSGLAGGRAEQFF
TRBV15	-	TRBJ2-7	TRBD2	TGTGCCACCAGACTAGCGGGAATCTACGAGCAGTACTTC	CATRLAGIYEQYF
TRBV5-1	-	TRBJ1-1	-	TGCGCCAGCAGCTTGGTCACGTCGGGCACTGAAGCTTTCTTT	CASSLVTSGTEAFF
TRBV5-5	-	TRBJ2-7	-	TGTGCCAGCAGCTTTATCTCAGGGGCCTCGGGCTCCTACGAGCAGTACTTC	CASSFISGASGSYEQYF
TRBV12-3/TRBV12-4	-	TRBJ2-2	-	TGTGCCAGCAGTTTGGGGGAGAGCCGGGAGCTGTTTTTT	CASSLGESRELFF
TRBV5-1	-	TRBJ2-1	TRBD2	TGCGCCAGCAGTCATCCTAGCGGGTACAATGAGCAGTTCTTC	CASSHPSGYNEQFF
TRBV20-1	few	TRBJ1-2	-	TGCAGTGCTGGGGACGGCCCCTATGGCTACACCTTC	CSAGDGPYGYTF
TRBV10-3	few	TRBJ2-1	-	TGTGCCACCAAACCCCACGGGCAGGGAGGTTACAATGAGCAGTTCTTC	CATKPHGQGGYNEQFF
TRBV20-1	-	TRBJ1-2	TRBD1	TGCAGTGCTAGGCGGGGACAGGGTTTTTCGGGTCTCTATGGCTACACCTTC	CSARRGQGFSGLYGYTF
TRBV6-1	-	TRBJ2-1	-	TGTGCCAGCAGTGAAAAAGGGGCGTCATCCTACAATGAGCAGTTCTTC	CASSEKGASSYNEQFF
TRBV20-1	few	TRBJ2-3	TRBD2	TGCAGTGCAGCCTCCGGGACTAGCGGTGGGGATACGCAGTATTTT	CSAASGTSGGDTQYF
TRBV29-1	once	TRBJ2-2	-	TGCAGCGTTAATAGGGGTGGGACCGGGGAGCTGTTTTTT	CSVNRGGTGELFF
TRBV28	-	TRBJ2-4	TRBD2	TGTGCCAGCACCCTAGCGGTTAGCGAAGCAAACATTCAGTACTTC	CASTLAVSEANIQYF
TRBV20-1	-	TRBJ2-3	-	TGCAGTGCTAGTATTCAGACTAGCACAGATACGCAGTATTTT	CSASIQTSTDTQYF
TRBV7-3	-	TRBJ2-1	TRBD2	TGTGCCAGCAGTCTACTAGCGGGAGGGACCCACAATGAGCAGTTCTTC	CASSLLAGGTHNEQFF
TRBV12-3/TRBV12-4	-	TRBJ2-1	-	TGTGCCAGCACTCCTTTCAGTGGGCAGAAGTTCTTC	CASTPFSGQKFF
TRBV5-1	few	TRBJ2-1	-	TGCGCCAGCAGCCCTACTGGTGGGGCTAGCGAGGACAATGAGCAGTTCTTC	CASSPTGGASEDNEQFF
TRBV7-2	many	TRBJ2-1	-	TGTGCCAGCAGCTTCTCCCCAGACTACAATGAGCAGTTCTTC	CASSFSPDYNEQFF
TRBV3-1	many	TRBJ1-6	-	TGTGCCAGCACCGCCCAGGCAAATGTGGGTAATTCACCCCTCCACTTT	CASTAQANVGNSPLHF
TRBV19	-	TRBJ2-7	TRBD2	TGTGCGACCGGAGCGGGAGGGTACGAGCAGTACTTC	CATGAGGYEQYF
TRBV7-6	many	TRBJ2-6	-	TGTGCCAGCAGCTTAAATTTCGGGTCCTCTGGGGCCAACGTCCTGACTTTC	CASSLNFGSSGANVLTF
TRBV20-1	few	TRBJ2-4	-	TGCAGTGGCTTCTCGATTTTGGCCAAAAACATTCAGTACTTC	CSGFSILAKNIQYF
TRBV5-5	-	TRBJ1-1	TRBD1	TGTGCCAGCAGCTTGGTTTACAGGGGAGGGACTGAAGCTTTCTTT	CASSLVYRGGTEAFF
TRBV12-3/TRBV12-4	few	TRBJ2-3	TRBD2	TGTGCCAGCCTCGAGGGTGGCGGGAGGGTCATCGATACGCAGTATTTT	CASLEGGGRVIDTQYF
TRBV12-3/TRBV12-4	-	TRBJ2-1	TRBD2	TGTGCCAGCAGCCCCGGGACTAGCGGGAACAATGAGCAGTTCTTC	CASSPGTSGNNEQFF
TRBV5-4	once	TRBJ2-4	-	TGTGCCAGCAGCTTGAATAGTCGGGGGGCCTTCGAAGGTCGTGCCAAAAACATTCAGTACTTC	CASSLNSRGAFEGRAKNIQYF
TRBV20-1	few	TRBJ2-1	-	TGCAGTGCTAGTCTAGGCAGCAGCTCCTACAATGAGCAGTTCTTC	CSASLGSSSYNEQFF
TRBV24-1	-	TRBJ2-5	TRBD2	TGTGCCACCAGTGATCGGACTAGCGTGGATCAAGAGACCCAGTACTTC	CATSDRTSVDQETQYF